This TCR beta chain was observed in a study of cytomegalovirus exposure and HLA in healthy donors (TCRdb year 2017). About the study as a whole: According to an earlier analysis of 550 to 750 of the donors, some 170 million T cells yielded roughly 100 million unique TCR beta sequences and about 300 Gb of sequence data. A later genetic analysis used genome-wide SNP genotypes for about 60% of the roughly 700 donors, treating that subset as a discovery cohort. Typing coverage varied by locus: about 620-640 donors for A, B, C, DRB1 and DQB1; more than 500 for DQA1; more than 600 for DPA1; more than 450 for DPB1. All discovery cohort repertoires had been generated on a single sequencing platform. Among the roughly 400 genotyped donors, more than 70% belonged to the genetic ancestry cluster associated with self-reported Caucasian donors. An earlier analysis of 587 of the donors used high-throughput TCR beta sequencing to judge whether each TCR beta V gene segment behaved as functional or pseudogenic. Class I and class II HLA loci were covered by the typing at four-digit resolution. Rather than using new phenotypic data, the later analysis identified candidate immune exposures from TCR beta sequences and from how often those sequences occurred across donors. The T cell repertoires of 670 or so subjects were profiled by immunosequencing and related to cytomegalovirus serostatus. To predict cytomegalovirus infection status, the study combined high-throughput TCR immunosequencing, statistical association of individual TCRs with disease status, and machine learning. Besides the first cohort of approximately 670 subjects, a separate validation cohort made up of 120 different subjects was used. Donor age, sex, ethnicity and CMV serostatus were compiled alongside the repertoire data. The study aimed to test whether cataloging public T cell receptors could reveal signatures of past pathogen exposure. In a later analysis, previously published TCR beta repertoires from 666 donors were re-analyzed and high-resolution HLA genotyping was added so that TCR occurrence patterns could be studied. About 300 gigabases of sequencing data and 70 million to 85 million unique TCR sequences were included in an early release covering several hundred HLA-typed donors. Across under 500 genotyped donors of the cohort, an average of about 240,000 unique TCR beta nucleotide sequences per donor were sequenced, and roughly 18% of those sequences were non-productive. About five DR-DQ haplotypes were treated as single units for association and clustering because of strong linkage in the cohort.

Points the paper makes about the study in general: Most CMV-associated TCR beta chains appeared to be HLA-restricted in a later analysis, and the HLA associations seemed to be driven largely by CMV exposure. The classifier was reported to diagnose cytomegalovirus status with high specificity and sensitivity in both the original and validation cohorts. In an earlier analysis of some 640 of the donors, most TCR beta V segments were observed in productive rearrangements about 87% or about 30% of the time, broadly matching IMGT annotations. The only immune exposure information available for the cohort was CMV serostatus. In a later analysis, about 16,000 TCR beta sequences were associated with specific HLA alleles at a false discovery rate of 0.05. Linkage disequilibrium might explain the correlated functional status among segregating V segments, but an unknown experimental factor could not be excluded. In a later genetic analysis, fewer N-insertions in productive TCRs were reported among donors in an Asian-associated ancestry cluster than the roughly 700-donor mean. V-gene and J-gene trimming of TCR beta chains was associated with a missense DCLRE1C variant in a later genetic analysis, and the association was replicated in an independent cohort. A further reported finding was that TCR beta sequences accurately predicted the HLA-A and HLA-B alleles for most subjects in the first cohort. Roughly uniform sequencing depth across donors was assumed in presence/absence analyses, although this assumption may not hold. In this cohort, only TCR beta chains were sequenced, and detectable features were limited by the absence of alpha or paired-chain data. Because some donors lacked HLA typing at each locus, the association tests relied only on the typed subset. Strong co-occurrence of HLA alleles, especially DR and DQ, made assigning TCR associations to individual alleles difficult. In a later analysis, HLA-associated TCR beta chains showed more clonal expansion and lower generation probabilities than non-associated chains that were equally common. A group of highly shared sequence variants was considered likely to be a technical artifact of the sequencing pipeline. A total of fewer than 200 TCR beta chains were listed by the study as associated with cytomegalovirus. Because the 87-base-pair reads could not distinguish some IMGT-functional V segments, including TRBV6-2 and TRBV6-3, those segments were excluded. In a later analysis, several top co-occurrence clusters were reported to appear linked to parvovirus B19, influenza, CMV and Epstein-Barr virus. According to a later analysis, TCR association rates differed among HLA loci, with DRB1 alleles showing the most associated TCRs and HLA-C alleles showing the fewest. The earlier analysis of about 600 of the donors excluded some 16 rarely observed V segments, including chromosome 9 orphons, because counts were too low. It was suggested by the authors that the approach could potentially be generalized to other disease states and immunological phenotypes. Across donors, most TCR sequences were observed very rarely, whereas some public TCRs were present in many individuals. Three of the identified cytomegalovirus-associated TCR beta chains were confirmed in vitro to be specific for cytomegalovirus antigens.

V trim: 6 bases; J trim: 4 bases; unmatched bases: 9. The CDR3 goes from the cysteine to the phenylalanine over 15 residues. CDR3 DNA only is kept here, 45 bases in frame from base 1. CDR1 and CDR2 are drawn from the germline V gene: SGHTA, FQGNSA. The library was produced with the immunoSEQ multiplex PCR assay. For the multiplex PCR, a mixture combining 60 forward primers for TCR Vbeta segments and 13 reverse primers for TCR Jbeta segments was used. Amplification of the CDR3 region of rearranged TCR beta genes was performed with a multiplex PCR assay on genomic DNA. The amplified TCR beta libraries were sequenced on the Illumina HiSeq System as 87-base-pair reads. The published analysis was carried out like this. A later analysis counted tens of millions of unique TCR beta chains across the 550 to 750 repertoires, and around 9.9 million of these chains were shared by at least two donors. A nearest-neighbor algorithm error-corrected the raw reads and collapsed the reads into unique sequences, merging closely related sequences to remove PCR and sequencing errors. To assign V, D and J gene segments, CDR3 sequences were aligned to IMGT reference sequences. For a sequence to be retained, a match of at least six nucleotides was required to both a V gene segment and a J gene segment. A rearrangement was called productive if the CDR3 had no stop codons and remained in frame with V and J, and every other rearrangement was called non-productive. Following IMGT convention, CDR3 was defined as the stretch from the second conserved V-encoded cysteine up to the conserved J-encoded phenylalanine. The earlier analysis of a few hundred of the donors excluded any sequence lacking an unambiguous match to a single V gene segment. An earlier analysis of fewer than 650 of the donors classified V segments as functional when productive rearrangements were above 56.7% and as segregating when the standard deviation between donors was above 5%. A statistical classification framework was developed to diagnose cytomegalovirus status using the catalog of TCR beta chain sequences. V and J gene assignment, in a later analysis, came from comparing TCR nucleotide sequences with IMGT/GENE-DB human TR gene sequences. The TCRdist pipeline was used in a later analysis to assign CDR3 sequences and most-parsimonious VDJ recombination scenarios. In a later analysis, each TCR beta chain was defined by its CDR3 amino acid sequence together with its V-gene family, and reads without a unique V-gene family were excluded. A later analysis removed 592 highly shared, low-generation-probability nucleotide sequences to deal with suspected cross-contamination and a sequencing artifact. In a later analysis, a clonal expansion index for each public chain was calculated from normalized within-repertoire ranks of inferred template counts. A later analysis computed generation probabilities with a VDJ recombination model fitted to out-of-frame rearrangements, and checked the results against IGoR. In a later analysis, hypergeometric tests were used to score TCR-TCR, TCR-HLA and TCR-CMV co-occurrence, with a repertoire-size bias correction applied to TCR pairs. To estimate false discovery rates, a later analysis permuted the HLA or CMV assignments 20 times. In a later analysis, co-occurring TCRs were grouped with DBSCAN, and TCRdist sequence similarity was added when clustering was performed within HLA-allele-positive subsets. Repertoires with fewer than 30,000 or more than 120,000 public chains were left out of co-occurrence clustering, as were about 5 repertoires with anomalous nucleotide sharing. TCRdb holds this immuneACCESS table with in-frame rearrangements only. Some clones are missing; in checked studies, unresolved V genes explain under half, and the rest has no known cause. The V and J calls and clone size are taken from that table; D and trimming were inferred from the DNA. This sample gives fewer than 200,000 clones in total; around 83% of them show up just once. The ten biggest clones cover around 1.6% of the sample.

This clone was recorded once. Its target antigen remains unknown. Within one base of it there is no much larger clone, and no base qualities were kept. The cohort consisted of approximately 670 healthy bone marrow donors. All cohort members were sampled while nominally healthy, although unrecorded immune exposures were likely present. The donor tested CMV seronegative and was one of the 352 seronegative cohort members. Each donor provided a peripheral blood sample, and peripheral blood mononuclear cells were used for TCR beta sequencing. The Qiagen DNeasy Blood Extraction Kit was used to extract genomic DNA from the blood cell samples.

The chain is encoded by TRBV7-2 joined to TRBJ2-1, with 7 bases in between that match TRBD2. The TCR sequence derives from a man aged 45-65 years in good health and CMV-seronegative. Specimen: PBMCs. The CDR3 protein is CASRQGAGTYNEQFF. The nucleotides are TGTGCCAGCAGGCAGGGAGCGGGAACATACAATGAGCAGTTCTTC.